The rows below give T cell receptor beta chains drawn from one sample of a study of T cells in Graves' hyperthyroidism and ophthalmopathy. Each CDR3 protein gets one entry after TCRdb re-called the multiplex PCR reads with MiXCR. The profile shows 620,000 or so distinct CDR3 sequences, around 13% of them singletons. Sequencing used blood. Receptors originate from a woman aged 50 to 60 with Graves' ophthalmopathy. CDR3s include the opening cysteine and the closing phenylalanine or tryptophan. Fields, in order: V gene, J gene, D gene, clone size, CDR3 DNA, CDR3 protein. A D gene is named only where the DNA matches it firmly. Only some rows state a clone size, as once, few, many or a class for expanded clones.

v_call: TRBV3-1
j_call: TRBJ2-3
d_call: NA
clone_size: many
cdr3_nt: TGTGCCAGCAGCCAGCGGGCCAGGGTTCTCGGAACAGATACGCAGTATTTT
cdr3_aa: CASSQRARVLGTDTQYF

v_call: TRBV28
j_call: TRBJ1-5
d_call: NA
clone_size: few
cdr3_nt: TGTGCCAGCAGTTTAATGGTGCGGCGGGACGGATCAGATACGCAGCATTTT
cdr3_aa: CASSLMVRRDGSDTQHF

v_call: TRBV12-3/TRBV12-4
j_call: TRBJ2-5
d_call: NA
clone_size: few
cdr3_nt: TGTGCCAGCGGTTTGTCCCGAACAATAGAGACCCAGTACTTC
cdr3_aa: CASGLSRTIETQYF

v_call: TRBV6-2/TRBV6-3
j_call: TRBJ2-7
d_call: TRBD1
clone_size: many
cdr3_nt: TGTGCCAGCAGATCCGGGACAGACTACGAGCAGTACTTC
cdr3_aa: CASRSGTDYEQYF

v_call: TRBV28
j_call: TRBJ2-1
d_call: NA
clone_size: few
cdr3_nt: TGTGCCAGCAGTTTATATGGACAGAGCTGCTACAATGAGCAGTTCTTC
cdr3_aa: CASSLYGQSCYNEQFF

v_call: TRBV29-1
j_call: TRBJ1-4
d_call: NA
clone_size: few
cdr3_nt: TGCAGCGTTGGGGGGCCTAATGAAAAACTGTTTTTT
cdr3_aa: CSVGGPNEKLFF

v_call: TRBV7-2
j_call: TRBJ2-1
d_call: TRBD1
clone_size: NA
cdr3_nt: TGTGCCAGCCAGGGGGTTTACAATGAGCAGTTCTTC
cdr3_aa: CASQGVYNEQFF

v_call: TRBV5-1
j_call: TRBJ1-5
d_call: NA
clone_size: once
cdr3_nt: TGTGCCAGCAGCTTTGAGCAGGGAAGGGGGAAGAGCAATCAGCCCCAGCATTTT
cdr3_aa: CASSFEQGRGKSNQPQHF

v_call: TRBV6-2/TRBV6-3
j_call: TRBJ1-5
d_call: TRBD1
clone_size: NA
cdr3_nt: TGTGCCACGAAGGACAGGGTAGGGAATCAGCCCCAGCATTTT
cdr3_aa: CATKDRVGNQPQHF

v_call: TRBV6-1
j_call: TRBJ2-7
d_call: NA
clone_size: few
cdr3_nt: TGTGCCAGCAGTGAAGCTTCAGGTCTCTCCTACGAGCAGTACTTC
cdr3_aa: CASSEASGLSYEQYF

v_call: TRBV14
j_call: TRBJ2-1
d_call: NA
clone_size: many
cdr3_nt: TGTGCCAGCAGCCACTCGCCGGGTAAGCAGTTCTTC
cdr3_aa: CASSHSPGKQFF

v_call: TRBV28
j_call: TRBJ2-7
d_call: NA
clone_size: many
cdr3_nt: TGTGCCAGCAGTTTGAATTCCAGATACGAGCAGTACTTC
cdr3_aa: CASSLNSRYEQYF

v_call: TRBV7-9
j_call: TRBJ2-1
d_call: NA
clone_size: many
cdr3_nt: TGTGCCAGCAGCTTATACGGGGGCGATGAGCAGTTCTTC
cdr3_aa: CASSLYGGDEQFF